Below are 3 T cell receptor beta chains sequenced from a single sample in a study of shared clonotypes between healthy human individuals. TCRdb keeps only in-frame clones here, not all; method: immunoSEQ multiplex PCR. This table holds approximately 980,000 clones, more than 75% found once. The sequencing sample was made of memory CD4+ T cells sorted from blood. The subset: CD45RA-negative fraction. Receptors originate from a man between 18 and 29 years old in good health.

The V gene is TRBV5-6, the J gene TRBJ1-1, with TRBD1 matching 11 bases. In germline, CDR1 is SGHDT, CDR2 YYEEEE. V lost 3 bases, J lost 11 bases, and 9 bases stayed unmatched. The CDR3 is made up of 14 amino acids. The CDR3 DNA reads TGTGCCAGCAGCTCCCGGACAGGGGGCACTCTGGCTTTCTTT. Its translation: CASSSRTGGTLAFF.

The chain has TRBV10-3 and TRBJ2-3; D possibly corresponds to TRBD2 (6 bases). With 7 bases removed from V and 2 bases from J, the gap between germline ends came to 10 bases. This CDR3 is built from 13 residues. Germline V gene sequence: CDR1 ENHRY, CDR2 SYGVKD. CDR3 bases: TGTGCCATCACGAGGGAGGCCACAGATACGCAGTATTTT. Translated, it gives CAITREATDTQYF.

The chain couples TRBV6-5 to TRBJ2-3, with D possibly TRBD2 on 5 matching bases. Germline loops: CDR1 MNHEY, CDR2 SVGAGI. The germline V and J ends were trimmed by 5 bases and 2 bases, with 14 bases remaining between them. The CDR3 is 15 amino acids. CDR3 DNA sequence: TGTGCCAGCAGTGCCGGGAATCGCCTCACAGATACGCAGTATTTT. Residues: CASSAGNRLTDTQYF.